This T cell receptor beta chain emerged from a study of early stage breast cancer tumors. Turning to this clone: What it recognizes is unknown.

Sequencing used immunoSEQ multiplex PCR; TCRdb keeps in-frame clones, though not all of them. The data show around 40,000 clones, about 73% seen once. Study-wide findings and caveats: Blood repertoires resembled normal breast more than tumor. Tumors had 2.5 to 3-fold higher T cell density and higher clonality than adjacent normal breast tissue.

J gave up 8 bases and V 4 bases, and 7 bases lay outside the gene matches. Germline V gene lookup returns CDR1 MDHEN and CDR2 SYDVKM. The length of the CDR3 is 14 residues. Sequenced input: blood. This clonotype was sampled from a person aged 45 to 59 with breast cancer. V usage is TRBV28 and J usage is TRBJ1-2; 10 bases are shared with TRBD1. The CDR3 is CASSYGTGAKGYTF. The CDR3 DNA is TGTGCCAGCAGTTACGGGACAGGGGCTAAGGGCTACACCTTC.